This entry lists 30 T cell receptor beta chains sequenced from one sample in a study of blood T cell repertoires in COVID-19 (dated by TCRdb to about 2020). Libraries were made using the immunoSEQ multiplex PCR assay. TCRdb holds this immuneACCESS table with in-frame rearrangements only. Some clones are missing; in checked studies, unresolved V genes explain under half, and the rest has no known cause. The sample data list around 31,000 clones, and nearly 90% of these were observed just once. In total, the top ten clones hold 25% to 35% of the sample. Material for sequencing was peripheral blood. The receptors were gathered from a man older than 75 with acute or convalescent COVID-19.

J is TRBJ1-2 and V is TRBV5-1; no reliable D call. Deletions cut 4 bases from V and 3 bases from J, with 13 bases between. Germline lookup yields CDR1 SGHRS and CDR2 YFSETQ. The CDR3 extends over 14 amino acids. The CDR3 region is CASSPSTADYGYTF. CDR3 DNA sequence: TGCGCCAGCAGCCCCTCCACGGCGGACTATGGCTACACCTTC.

The chain couples TRBV11-2 to TRBJ2-7; 11 bases agree with TRBD2. V shed 7 bases, J shed 7 bases, and the junction held 9 bases outside the gene matches. Germline V lookup: CDR1 SGHAT, CDR2 FQNNGV. The CDR3 runs to 14 residues. CDR3 protein: CASNLLAGEGEQYF. The CDR3 DNA is TGTGCCAGCAACCTACTAGCGGGAGAGGGGGAGCAGTACTTC.

This chain uses TRBV5-6 with TRBJ2-5; 11 nucleotides agree with TRBD2. The CDR3 length is 16 residues. J gave up 1 base and V 4 bases, and 6 bases lay outside the gene matches. Germline V gives CDR1 SGHDT, CDR2 YYEEEE. The CDR3 loop reads CASSTTSGVAQETQYF. CDR3 in DNA: TGTGCCAGCAGCACGACTAGCGGGGTAGCCCAAGAGACCCAGTACTTC.

The V call is TRBV28, the J call TRBJ1-5, with unresolved D. Germline V gene sequence: CDR1 MDHEN, CDR2 SYDVKM. V was clipped by 8 bases and J by 5 bases, with 13 bases between them. The CDR3 extends over 13 amino acids. CDR3 protein: CASARQRHQPQHF. The CDR3 coding sequence is TGTGCCAGCGCTAGGCAGAGACATCAGCCCCAGCATTTT.

The chain combines TRBV30 with TRBJ2-2; D ambiguous. V shed 1 base and J shed 7 bases, with 7 bases lying between them. The CDR3 extends over 12 amino acids. Looked up from germline, CDR1 is GTSNPN and CDR2 is SVGIG (reference sequence). This chain's CDR3 is CAWSDGRGELFF. CDR3 sequence (DNA): TGTGCCTGGAGTGATGGGCGCGGGGAGCTGTTTTTT.

V gene TRBV6-1 combines with J gene TRBJ2-5, with D possibly matching TRBD1 (5 bases). The CDR3 contains 15 residues. Looked up from germline, CDR1 is MNHNS and CDR2 is SASEGT. V lost 1 base and J lost 2, with 11 bases in between. The CDR3 DNA reads TGTGCCAGCAGTGAAGTTGCAGGGCAGCAAGAGACCCAGTACTTC. Protein product: CASSEVAGQQETQYF.

V is TRBV9 and J is TRBJ2-7, with D tentatively TRBD1 (6 bases). Trimming shortened V by 0 bases and J by 0 bases, and 13 bases separated the two germline ends. The germline V gene has CDR1 SGDLS and CDR2 YYNGEE. There are 16 residues in the CDR3. This CDR3 is CASSVEGTFHSYEQYF. The CDR3 DNA reads TGTGCCAGCAGCGTAGAGGGGACATTCCACTCCTACGAGCAGTACTTC.

As for this clone: A junction end diverges from the germline sequence, so it may reflect a read error. This chain joins TRBV5-6 and TRBJ1-2; D gene ambiguous. The CDR3 consists of 13 residues. CDR1 is SGHDT, CDR2 YYEEEE, per germline. The CDR3 DNA reads as TGTGCCAGCAGCTACTCTCCGGTCGACTTTTTCTTCTTC. Its protein is CASSYSPVDFFFF.

The chain combines TRBV19 with TRBJ2-1; TRBD1 matches 8 bases. CDR3 length equals 17 residues. Germline values: CDR1 LNHDA, CDR2 SQIVND (reference sequence). V gave up 4 bases and J gave up 10 bases; unmatched junction bases: 18. The CDR3 spells CASSTFRGQDPRIEQFF. The CDR3 DNA sequence: TGTGCCAGTAGTACGTTCAGGGGACAGGACCCTCGAATAGAGCAGTTCTTC.

The chain is built from TRBV10-2 and TRBJ1-1, with D perhaps matching TRBD1 (5 bases). Germline V CDR1 and CDR2: WSHSY, SAAADI. The CDR3 is 14 residues long. V was shortened by 6 bases and J by 0 bases, with 11 bases between the two germline ends. CDR3 loop: CASRAQGLNTEAFF. In DNA, the CDR3 is TGCGCCAGCAGAGCCCAGGGATTGAACACTGAAGCTTTCTTT.

This rearrangement joins TRBV10-3 to TRBJ1-2, with 7 bases aligning to TRBD1. V dropped 10 bases and J dropped 8; count of bases not matched to a gene: 16. This CDR3 contains 14 residues. The V gene's germline CDR1 is ENHRY and CDR2 SYGVKD. CDR3 sequence reads: CASHQGGLGYGYTF. The CDR3 DNA is TGTGCCAGCCATCAGGGGGGCTTGGGGTACGGCTACACCTTC.

Relative to its sample, this clone is medium-sized. This sample also contains other DNA sequences that code for the same CDR3. This sequence joins TRBV7-9 and TRBJ2-2, with TRBD2 matching over 8 bases. The germline CDR1 and CDR2 sequences are SEHNR and FQNEAQ (reference sequence). With V trimmed by 0 bases and J by 2 bases, 5 bases remained unmatched. The CDR3 consists of 17 residues. For the CDR3, the DNA is TGTGCCAGCAGCTTAGCCTCCAGCGGGAGTAACACCGGGGAGCTGTTTTTT. Residues: CASSLASSGSNTGELFF. Full variable domain (rest looked up from reference TRBV7-9 and TRBJ2-2): DTGVSQNPRHKITKRGQNVTFRCDPISEHNRLYWYRQTLGQGPEFLTYFQNEAQLEKSRLLSDRFSAERPKGSFSTLEIQRTEQGDSAMYLCASSLASSGSNTGELFFGEGSRLTVL.

The V call is TRBV10-3, the J call TRBJ2-5; 7 bases map to TRBD1. CDR1 is ENHRY and CDR2 is SYGVKD in the germline V gene. This CDR3 has 13 residues. Germline trimming cut 9 bases from V and 2 bases from J; bases unmatched to any gene: 6. For the CDR3, the DNA is TGTGCCATGGGACAGAAACGGCAAGAGACCCAGTACTTC. Its translation is CAMGQKRQETQYF.

The chain has TRBV20-1 and TRBJ1-1; 7 bases map to TRBD1. CDR3 size: 15 residues. In germline, CDR1 is DFQATT, CDR2 SNEGSKA (reference sequence). Losses at the gene ends were 3 bases for V and 3 bases for J; bases not matched to a gene: 10. The CDR3 reads CSASPSHRGYTEAFF. CDR3 nucleotide sequence: TGCAGTGCTAGTCCCTCCCACAGGGGTTACACTGAAGCTTTCTTT.

The J gene is TRBJ1-2, the V gene TRBV7-6, with a tentative D call TRBD1 (5 bases). V was shortened by 5 bases and J by 4 bases, with 17 bases between the two germline ends. CDR3 length: 15 residues. Looked up from germline, CDR1 is SGHVS and CDR2 is FNYEAQ. This CDR3 is CASSPGGGGGYGYTF. CDR3 nucleotides: TGTGCCAGCAGCCCCGGGGGTGGCGGGGGCTATGGCTACACCTTC.

V gene TRBV5-5 combines with J gene TRBJ2-1, with 7 bases identical to TRBD2. This CDR3 is built from 16 residues. Per germline, CDR1 SGHKS and CDR2 YYEKEE (reference sequence). Unmatched junction bases numbered 14, after V lost 4 bases and J lost 7 bases. CDR3 region: CASSRVPGSGTNEQFF. In nucleotides, the CDR3 is TGTGCCAGCAGCCGAGTTCCGGGGAGCGGGACGAATGAGCAGTTCTTC.

A few counts support this clone. This sequence joins TRBV10-2 and TRBJ2-2, with 7 bases that match TRBD1. Germline V lookup: CDR1 WSHSY, CDR2 SAAADI. Germline trimming cut 5 bases from V and 9 bases from J; bases unmatched to any gene: 3. CDR3 size: 12 residues. The CDR3 protein is CASSTGARELFF. The CDR3, as DNA: TGCGCCAGCAGTACAGGGGCGAGGGAGCTGTTTTTT.

The chain combines TRBV18 with TRBJ1-2; 8 nucleotides match TRBD1. V lost 2 bases to trimming and J lost 3 bases; unmatched junction nucleotides: 2. The germline CDR1 and CDR2 sequences are KGHSH and LQKENI. The CDR3 has 14 amino acids. CDR3 bases: TGTGCCAGCTCACCAGCAGGGGGCTACTATGGCTACACCTTC. Translating gives CASSPAGGYYGYTF.

In its sample, this clone was seen once. V usage is TRBV5-8 and J usage is TRBJ1-4, with no clear D. CDR1 SGHTS and CDR2 YDEGEE come from the germline V gene. V was shortened by 3 bases and J by 12 bases, with 18 bases between the two germline ends. The CDR3 runs 14 residues. The CDR3 loop is CASSSHSPRSQLFF. CDR3 nucleotides: TGTGCCAGCAGCTCCCATTCTCCCCGGAGCCAACTGTTTTTT.

The chain couples TRBV10-3 to TRBJ2-7; 7 nucleotides agree with TRBD1. V was pared by 10 bases and J by 0 bases, with 9 bases of the junction left unmatched. Germline V gene sequence: CDR1 ENHRY, CDR2 SYGVKD. CDR3 length equals 14 residues. CDR3 bases: TGTGCCACCACCGGGGACAGCCTCTCCTACGAGCAGTACTTC. It codes for CATTGDSLSYEQYF.

For this clone: A junction end diverges from the germline sequence, so it may reflect a read error. V usage is TRBV7-2 and J usage is TRBJ1-2; 7 bases agree with TRBD1. Germline V gene data show CDR1 as SGHTA and CDR2 as FQGNSA. The CDR3 consists of 14 residues. The DNA of the CDR3 is TGTGCCAGCAGCTTAGCTTGGGACAGCCCCTTTTTTTCCTTC. Protein sequence: CASSLAWDSPFFSF.

The chain links TRBV5-1 to TRBJ2-3; 7 bases align to TRBD2. V gave up 5 bases and J gave up 2 bases; unmatched junction bases: 11. The CDR3 is 16 residues long. CDR1 SGHRS and CDR2 YFSETQ come from the germline V gene. CDR3: CASSTIWGGTTDTQYF. For the CDR3, the DNA is TGCGCCAGCAGTACCATTTGGGGAGGGACCACAGATACGCAGTATTTT.

This rearrangement joins TRBV7-8 to TRBJ2-7; 9 positions match TRBD2. Germline lookup yields CDR1 SGHVS and CDR2 FQNEAQ. The V segment lost 1 base and the J segment 4 bases; nucleotides outside the gene matches: 5. The CDR3 has 15 amino acids. The CDR3 reads CASSLGAGGSYEQYF. The CDR3 DNA reads TGTGCCAGCAGCTTAGGAGCGGGAGGTTCTTACGAGCAGTACTTC.

V and J are TRBV10-3 and TRBJ1-5; D not resolved. The CDR3 extends over 16 amino acids. Germline loops: CDR1 ENHRY, CDR2 SYGVKD. V lost 2 bases and J 7 bases, leaving 18 bases between the germline ends. The DNA of the CDR3 is TGTGCCATCAGTGAGGGGCAGGAGGCCTATGGACAGCCCCAGCATTTT. Translation: CAISEGQEAYGQPQHF.

This clone was seen a single time. The rearrangement joins TRBV10-2 to TRBJ1-1; TRBD1 aligns across 7 bases. The V and J ends lost 3 bases and 4 bases, in that order; junction bases with no gene match: 5. The CDR3 loop spans 14 amino acids. CDR1 WSHSY and CDR2 SAAADI come from the germline V gene. Written as DNA, the CDR3 is TGCGCCAGCAGTGAAGGGAACAGGGGCACTGAAGCTTTCTTT. Protein product: CASSEGNRGTEAFF.

The V gene is TRBV18, the J gene TRBJ1-2; 11 positions match TRBD1. Unmatched junction bases numbered 2, after V lost 3 bases and J lost 8 bases. Per the germline V gene, CDR1 is KGHSH and CDR2 is LQKENI. This CDR3 is 13 amino acids long. CDR3 in amino acids: CASSPDRGPGYTF. CDR3 bases: TGTGCCAGCTCACCGGACAGGGGGCCAGGCTACACCTTC.

This clone has a single count. DNA for the CDR3: TGTGCCAGCAGCTTAGCCCGGTCGAGCTACACAGATACGCAGTATTTT. Protein: CASSLARSSYTDTQYF. The chain is built from TRBV7-9 and TRBJ2-3; D remains ambiguous. The CDR3 has 16 residues. Germline loops: CDR1 SEHNR, CDR2 FQNEAQ (reference sequence). Trimming cost V 0 bases and J 2 bases, with 12 bases left between them. The whole variable domain, remainder taken from reference TRBV7-9 and TRBJ2-3, is DTGVSQNPRHKITKRGQNVTFRCDPISEHNRLYWYRQTLGQGPEFLTYFQNEAQLEKSRLLSDRFSAERPKGSFSTLEIQRTEQGDSAMYLCASSLARSSYTDTQYFGPGTRLTVL.

J is TRBJ2-3 and V is TRBV3-1 (or the pseudogene TRBV3-2), with D possibly being TRBD2 (6 bases). CDR1 LGHDT and CDR2 YNNKEL come from the germline V gene (reference sequence). The CDR3 is made up of 14 amino acids. The germline V and J ends were trimmed by 4 bases and 4 bases, with 12 bases remaining between them. Here the CDR3 reads CASSPWGGADTQYF. CDR3 nucleotide sequence: TGTGCCAGCAGCCCCTGGGGCGGGGCAGATACGCAGTATTTT.

This clone was observed a single time. V and J are TRBV30 and TRBJ2-3; the match to TRBD1 covers 8 bases. CDR1 and CDR2 (germline): GTSNPN, SVGIG (reference sequence). V lost 1 base to trimming and J lost 2 bases; unmatched junction nucleotides: 14. The CDR3 is 18 amino acids. As DNA, the CDR3 is TGTGCCTGGAGTGAGGGACAGGAACCACGATCCTTCACAGATACGCAGTATTTT. This translates into CAWSEGQEPRSFTDTQYF.

The chain uses TRBV11-1 and TRBJ2-5, with 8 bases fitting TRBD2. The CDR3 is 16 amino acids. Germline V gene lookup returns CDR1 SGHAT and CDR2 FQDESV (reference sequence). V shed 4 bases and J 5 bases; nucleotides not matched to a gene: 12. This chain's CDR3 is CASSSSSGNDHETQYF. CDR3 bases: TGTGCCAGCAGCTCGAGTAGCGGGAACGATCATGAGACCCAGTACTTC.